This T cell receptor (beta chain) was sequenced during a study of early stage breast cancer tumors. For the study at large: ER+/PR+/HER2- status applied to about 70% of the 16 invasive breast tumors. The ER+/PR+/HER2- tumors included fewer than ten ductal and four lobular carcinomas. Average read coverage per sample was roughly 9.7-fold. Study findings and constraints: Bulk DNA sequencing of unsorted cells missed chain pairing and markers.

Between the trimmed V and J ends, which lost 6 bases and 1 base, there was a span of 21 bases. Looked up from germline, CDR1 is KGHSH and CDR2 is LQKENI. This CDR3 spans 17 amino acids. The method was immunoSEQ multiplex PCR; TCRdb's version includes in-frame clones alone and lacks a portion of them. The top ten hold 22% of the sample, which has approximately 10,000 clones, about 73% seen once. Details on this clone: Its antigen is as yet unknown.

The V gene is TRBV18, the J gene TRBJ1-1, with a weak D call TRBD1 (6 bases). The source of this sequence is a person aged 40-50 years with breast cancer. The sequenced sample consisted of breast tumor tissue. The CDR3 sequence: CASSRGGGLGRNTEAFF. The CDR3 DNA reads TGTGCCAGCTCCCGAGGCGGGGGCTTGGGGCGGAACACTGAAGCTTTCTTT.